A selection of T cell receptor beta chains follows, all from one sample in a study of blood T cell repertoires in COVID-19. Clones were read by immunoSEQ multiplex PCR, and TCRdb kept only the in-frame ones, dropping some. This table has 80,000 to 100,000 clones, about 80% appearing once. The material sequenced was peripheral blood. These receptors came from a man aged 70-80 years with active or convalescent COVID-19. CDR3s include the opening cysteine and the closing phenylalanine or tryptophan. Each record gives: J gene, clone size, D gene, V gene, CDR3 protein, CDR3 DNA. The D gene is left open where the match is weak. Rows may omit the clone size; those that give it use once, few, many or a size class.

TRBJ2-7	NA	NA	TRBV5-1	CASSYPEQTASYEQYF	TGCGCCAGCAGCTACCCGGAACAGACCGCGTCCTACGAGCAGTACTTC
TRBJ2-7	NA	NA	TRBV24-1	CATATREQYF	TGTGCCACCGCCACTAGAGAGCAGTACTTC
TRBJ2-7	NA	TRBD1	TRBV6-5	CASSYGGQGSYEQYF	TGTGCCAGCAGTTACGGTGGACAGGGGTCCTACGAGCAGTACTTC
TRBJ2-3	NA	TRBD1	TRBV27	CASSTWGQGSTDTQYF	TGTGCCAGCAGTACCTGGGGACAGGGTAGCACAGATACGCAGTATTTT
TRBJ2-7	NA	NA	TRBV5-5	CASSLAGSYEQYF	TGTGCCAGCAGCTTGGCAGGGTCCTACGAGCAGTACTTC
TRBJ1-5	NA	NA	TRBV6-5	CASRDSSQPQHF	TGTGCCAGCAGGGACAGTTCTCAGCCCCAGCATTTT
TRBJ2-1	NA	TRBD1	TRBV7-2	CASSLGAGGYNEQFF	TGTGCCAGCAGCTTAGGGGCAGGGGGCTACAATGAGCAGTTCTTC
TRBJ2-3	NA	TRBD2	TRBV10-3	CAISRTSADTQYF	TGTGCCATCAGTCGGACTAGCGCAGATACGCAGTATTTT
TRBJ2-3	once	TRBD2	TRBV9	CASSSQTSGGYTQYF	TGTGCCAGCAGCAGTCAGACTAGCGGGGGATATACGCAGTATTTT
TRBJ2-7	NA	TRBD1	TRBV6-5	CASRQGVFYEQYF	TGTGCCAGCCGACAGGGGGTGTTCTACGAGCAGTACTTC
TRBJ2-7	NA	NA	TRBV3-1/TRBV3-2	CASSRVLSSYEQYF	TGTGCCAGCAGCAGAGTCCTTAGCTCCTACGAGCAGTACTTC
TRBJ1-1	NA	TRBD1	TRBV30	CAWSSRGQTEAFF	TGTGCCTGGAGTAGCAGGGGGCAAACTGAAGCTTTCTTT
TRBJ2-5	NA	NA	TRBV29-1	CSVASHQETQYF	TGCAGCGTGGCTAGCCACCAAGAGACCCAGTACTTC
TRBJ2-5	NA	NA	TRBV18	CASSPRQGKETQYF	TGTGCCAGCTCACCAAGGCAGGGAAAAGAGACCCAGTACTTC
TRBJ1-5	NA	NA	TRBV10-2	CASSAGVGQPQHF	TGCGCCAGCAGCGCGGGTGTTGGTCAGCCCCAGCATTTT
TRBJ2-1	NA	TRBD2	TRBV3-1/TRBV3-2	CASSHFGLAGGRDEQFF	TGTGCCAGCAGCCACTTCGGACTAGCGGGGGGTAGGGATGAGCAGTTCTTC
TRBJ2-2	few	NA	TRBV28	CASSSPGTGELFF	TGTGCCAGCAGCTCACCGGGGACCGGGGAGCTGTTTTTT
TRBJ2-4	NA	NA	TRBV7-5	CARSRPESRPGKAKNIQYF	TGTGCCAGAAGCCGGCCGGAGAGCAGGCCGGGGAAAGCCAAAAACATTCAGTACTTC
TRBJ2-3	few	TRBD1	TRBV7-9	CASSSSGDRPGTDTQYF	TGTGCCAGCAGCTCCTCCGGGGACAGGCCAGGCACAGATACGCAGTATTTT
TRBJ1-2	NA	NA	TRBV7-2	CASSPRRIYGYTF	TGTGCCAGCAGCCCCCGCAGAATTTATGGCTACACCTTC
TRBJ2-2	few	TRBD1	TRBV30	CAWTGDRDLGELFF	TGTGCCTGGACGGGGGACAGGGATCTCGGGGAGCTGTTTTTT
TRBJ1-2	NA	TRBD1	TRBV2	CASSEVGTGYGYTF	TGTGCCAGCAGTGAAGTCGGGACAGGCTATGGCTACACCTTC
TRBJ1-1	NA	NA	TRBV2	CASSESGGTEAFF	TGTGCCAGCAGTGAGTCCGGAGGGACTGAAGCTTTCTTT
TRBJ2-5	NA	TRBD1	TRBV5-1	CASSLQGQGYETQYF	TGCGCCAGCAGCTTGCAGGGACAGGGATACGAGACCCAGTACTTC
TRBJ2-3	NA	TRBD1	TRBV24-1	CATSGEGAHTQYF	TGTGCCACCAGTGGTGAGGGGGCTCATACGCAGTATTTT
TRBJ1-2	NA	NA	TRBV10-3	CAISHGTETNVYTF	TGTGCCATCAGCCACGGGACTGAAACTAATGTCTACACCTTC
TRBJ2-7	NA	NA	TRBV18	CASSPPDSAYEQYF	TGTGCCAGCTCACCACCTGACTCCGCCTACGAGCAGTACTTC
TRBJ1-6	NA	NA	TRBV5-1	CASSLTEVRDNSPLHF	TGCGCCAGCAGCTTGACGGAGGTGAGGGATAATTCACCCCTCCACTTT
TRBJ1-1	NA	NA	TRBV6-4	CASRGEGFTEAFF	TGTGCCAGCCGGGGAGAGGGTTTCACTGAAGCTTTCTTT
TRBJ1-5	NA	NA	TRBV19	CASTSRGYSNQPQHF	TGTGCCAGTACCTCGCGGGGATATAGCAATCAGCCCCAGCATTTT
TRBJ1-2	once	NA	TRBV3-1/TRBV3-2	CASGTDYGYTF	TGTGCCAGCGGCACCGACTATGGCTACACCTTC
TRBJ1-4	NA	TRBD1	TRBV7-9	CASSPSSGTGWLSHEKLFF	TGTGCCAGCAGCCCGTCTTCCGGGACAGGGTGGTTGAGCCACGAAAAACTGTTTTTT
TRBJ1-4	NA	NA	TRBV7-8	CASSSRGVGQGEKLFF	TGTGCCAGCAGCTCGCGGGGGGTAGGCCAGGGGGAAAAACTGTTTTTT
TRBJ1-5	NA	NA	TRBV6-2/TRBV6-3	CASSLTGNQPQHF	TGTGCCAGCAGTCTAACAGGGAATCAGCCCCAGCATTTT
TRBJ2-7	NA	NA	TRBV7-9	CASSLVAGYYEQYF	TGTGCCAGCAGCTTAGTTGCAGGGTACTACGAGCAGTACTTC
TRBJ2-1	NA	TRBD2	TRBV27	CASSPWTSSQGNEQFF	TGTGCCAGCAGTCCCTGGACTAGCTCACAGGGCAATGAGCAGTTCTTC
TRBJ2-3	NA	TRBD1	TRBV5-1	CASSLGSGQGSQYF	TGCGCCAGCAGCTTGGGATCGGGACAGGGTTCGCAGTATTTT
TRBJ2-1	NA	NA	TRBV15	CATSRVEGRNEQFF	TGTGCCACCAGCAGAGTCGAGGGTCGAAATGAGCAGTTCTTC
TRBJ2-7	NA	NA	TRBV3-1/TRBV3-2	CASSQDSGRVKSYEQYF	TGTGCCAGCAGCCAAGACTCTGGCAGGGTCAAGTCCTACGAGCAGTACTTC
TRBJ2-1	NA	NA	TRBV3-1/TRBV3-2	CASSQDPSTYYNEQFF	TGTGCCAGCAGCCAAGACCCTAGCACATACTACAATGAGCAGTTCTTC
TRBJ2-7	NA	NA	TRBV15	CATSLAPREEQYF	TGTGCCACCAGCCTGGCCCCCAGGGAAGAGCAGTACTTC
TRBJ2-1	NA	TRBD2	TRBV19	CASLWLAGEYNEQFF	TGTGCCAGTCTTTGGCTAGCGGGGGAGTACAATGAGCAGTTCTTC
TRBJ2-7	NA	NA	TRBV7-2	CASSPRRTYEQYF	TGTGCCAGCAGCCCCCGGCGGACCTACGAGCAGTACTTC
TRBJ2-2	NA	TRBD1	TRBV5-1	CASSLGATGTNTGELFF	TGCGCCAGCAGCTTGGGTGCGACAGGGACGAACACCGGGGAGCTGTTTTTT
TRBJ2-1	NA	TRBD2	TRBV7-3	CASTTAGGPGNEQFF	TGTGCCAGCACCACAGCGGGGGGGCCGGGTAATGAGCAGTTCTTC
TRBJ2-7	NA	TRBD2	TRBV11-3	CASSFPTGGSPYEQYF	TGTGCCAGCAGCTTTCCCACCGGGGGGTCCCCCTACGAGCAGTACTTC
TRBJ2-3	NA	NA	TRBV30	CAWSRGLGADTQYF	TGTGCCTGGAGTAGAGGCCTGGGAGCAGATACGCAGTATTTT
TRBJ1-1	NA	TRBD1	TRBV12-5	CASGPGTGKAFF	TGTGCTAGTGGACCCGGGACAGGAAAAGCTTTCTTT
TRBJ1-5	NA	TRBD1	TRBV6-5	CASSLQGNQPQHF	TGTGCCAGCAGCCTACAGGGGAATCAGCCCCAGCATTTT
TRBJ1-2	NA	TRBD1	TRBV27	CASSPRTGTNYGYTF	TGTGCCAGCAGTCCGCGGACAGGGACTAACTATGGCTACACCTTC
TRBJ1-5	NA	NA	TRBV29-1	CSVQGSNQPQHF	TGCAGCGTCCAGGGGAGCAATCAGCCCCAGCATTTT
TRBJ2-3	NA	TRBD1	TRBV5-4	CASSSRGQGPDTQYF	TGTGCCAGCAGCTCGAGGGGACAGGGCCCAGATACGCAGTATTTT
TRBJ2-5	NA	TRBD1	TRBV29-1	CSVETGGETQYF	TGCAGCGTTGAAACAGGGGGGGAGACCCAGTACTTC
TRBJ1-1	once	TRBD1	TRBV4-1	CASSQFFRDRVNTEAFF	TGCGCCAGCAGCCAGTTCTTCCGGGACAGAGTGAACACTGAAGCTTTCTTT
TRBJ2-3	NA	TRBD1	TRBV29-1	CSVGQGQTDTQYF	TGCAGCGTTGGACAGGGACAAACAGATACGCAGTATTTT
TRBJ2-2	NA	TRBD2	TRBV25-1	CASGVGGGDTGELFF	TGTGCCAGCGGGGTAGGCGGGGGGGACACCGGGGAGCTGTTTTTT
TRBJ2-5	NA	NA	TRBV11-2	CASSLGQGVETQYF	TGTGCCAGCAGCTTAGGTCAGGGCGTGGAGACCCAGTACTTC
TRBJ2-7	few	TRBD1	TRBV19	CASSSRPGQGTEQYF	TGTGCCAGTAGTTCCCGACCGGGACAGGGTACCGAGCAGTACTTC
TRBJ2-1	NA	NA	TRBV4-2	CASSQDFQIYNEQFF	TGTGCCAGCAGCCAAGATTTCCAAATCTACAATGAGCAGTTCTTC
TRBJ2-1	NA	TRBD2	TRBV7-8	CASSLAGGPSYNEQFF	TGTGCCAGCAGCTTGGCGGGGGGGCCCTCCTACAATGAGCAGTTCTTC